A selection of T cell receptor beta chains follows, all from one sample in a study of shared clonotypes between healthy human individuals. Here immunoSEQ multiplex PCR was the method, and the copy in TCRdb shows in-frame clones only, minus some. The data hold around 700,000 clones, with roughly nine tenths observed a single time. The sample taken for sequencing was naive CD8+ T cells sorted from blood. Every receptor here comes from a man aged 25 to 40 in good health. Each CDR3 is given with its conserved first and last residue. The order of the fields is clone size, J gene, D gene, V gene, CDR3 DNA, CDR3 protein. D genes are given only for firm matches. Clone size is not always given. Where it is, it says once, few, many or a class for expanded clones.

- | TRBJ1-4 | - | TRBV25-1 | TGTGCCAGCAGTCCCCTATTAGGGAGTGAAAAACTGTTTTTT | CASSPLLGSEKLFF
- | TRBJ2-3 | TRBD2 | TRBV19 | TGTGCCAGTAGTCCCAGATTAGCGGGGAGCACAGATACGCAGTATTTT | CASSPRLAGSTDTQYF
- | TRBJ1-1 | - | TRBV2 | TGTGCCAGCAGTTGGAACACTGAAGCTTTCTTT | CASSWNTEAFF
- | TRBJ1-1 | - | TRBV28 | TGTGCCAGCAGTTTGACAGTCCTGAACACTGAAGCTTTCTTT | CASSLTVLNTEAFF
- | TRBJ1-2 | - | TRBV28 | TGTGCCAGCAGTTTACCTACAGAAAGCTATGGCTACACCTTC | CASSLPTESYGYTF
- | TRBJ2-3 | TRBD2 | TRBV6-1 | TGTGCCAGCACCCCACGGCAGGGGACTAGCAAAACGCAGTATTTT | CASTPRQGTSKTQYF
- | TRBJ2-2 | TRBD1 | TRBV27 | TGTGCCAGCAGTGGACTCCCGGGACAGGGGATTACCGGGGAGCTGTTTTTT | CASSGLPGQGITGELFF
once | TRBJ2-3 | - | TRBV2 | TGTGCCAGCATCCTGAGGGTGGATACGCAGTATTTT | CASILRVDTQYF
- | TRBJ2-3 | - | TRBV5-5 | TGTGCCAGCAGGAATTTCCGACTTAGCGCGGTCACAGATACGCAGTATTTT | CASRNFRLSAVTDTQYF
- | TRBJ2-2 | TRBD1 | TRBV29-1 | TGCAGCGTTGGGAGCTTGGGACAGGGGAACACCGGGGAGCTGTTTTTT | CSVGSLGQGNTGELFF
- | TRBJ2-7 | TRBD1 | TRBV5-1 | TGCGCCAGCAGATCGACGGACAGGGGGAACGAGCAGTACTTC | CASRSTDRGNEQYF
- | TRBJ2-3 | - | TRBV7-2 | TGTGCCAGCAGCCCGCTAGGGGGGGGCACAGATACGCAGTATTTT | CASSPLGGGTDTQYF
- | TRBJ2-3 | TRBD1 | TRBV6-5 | TGTGCCAGCAGTTACGCGACAGGGGCTAGCACAGATACGCAGTATTTT | CASSYATGASTDTQYF
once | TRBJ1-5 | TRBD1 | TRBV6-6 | TGTGCCAGTACCAATACCCCCGGGACAGGGGGCCAGCCCCAGCATTTT | CASTNTPGTGGQPQHF
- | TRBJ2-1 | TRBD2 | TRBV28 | TGTGCCAGCAGTTTAAGTAGCGGGGACTTCAATGAGCAGTTCTTC | CASSLSSGDFNEQFF
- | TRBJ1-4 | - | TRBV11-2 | TGTGCCAGCAGCCCCGGCAGCGAGAAACTGTTTTTT | CASSPGSEKLFF
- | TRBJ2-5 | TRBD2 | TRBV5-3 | TGTGCCAGAAGCGACGGAGGGACTAGGTCTTACTTC | CARSDGGTRSYF
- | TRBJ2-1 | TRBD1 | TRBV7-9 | TGTGCCAGCAGCTTAGGGGGGACAGGGGCCAATGAGCAGTTCTTC | CASSLGGTGANEQFF
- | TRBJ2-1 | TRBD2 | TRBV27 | TGTGCCAGCAGTTTATTTAGCGGGAGGGCCCATGAGCAGTTCTTC | CASSLFSGRAHEQFF
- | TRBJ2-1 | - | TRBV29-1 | TGCAGCGTTGTTCCAGGGGATAATGAGCAGTTCTTC | CSVVPGDNEQFF
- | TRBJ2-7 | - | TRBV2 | TGTGCCAGCGGCTTAGAGCAGTACTTC | CASGLEQYF
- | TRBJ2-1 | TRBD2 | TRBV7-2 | TGTGCCAGCAGCGTTGGGACTAGCGGGACTTACAATGAGCAGTTCTTC | CASSVGTSGTYNEQFF
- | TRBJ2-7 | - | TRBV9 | TGTGCCAGCAGCGTAGATCGGGGCCTTCCCTACGAGCAGTACTTC | CASSVDRGLPYEQYF
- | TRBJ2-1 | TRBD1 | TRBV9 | TGTGCCAGCAGCGTAGCGGGGACAGCCATCGATGAGCAGTTCTTC | CASSVAGTAIDEQFF
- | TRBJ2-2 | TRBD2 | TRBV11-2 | TGTGCCACCGCCCATCCAATAGCGGGAGGTCTGACCGGGGAGCTGTTTTTT | CATAHPIAGGLTGELFF
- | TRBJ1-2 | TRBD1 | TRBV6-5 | TGTGCCAGCAGTCCTGCGGGACAGGGGGTCGATGGCTACACCTTC | CASSPAGQGVDGYTF
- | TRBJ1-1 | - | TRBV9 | TGTGCCAGCGCACAGGGAGCGGTCACTGAAGCTTTCTTT | CASAQGAVTEAFF
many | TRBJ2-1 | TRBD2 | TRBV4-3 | TGCGCCAGCAGCCATGGCGGGGGGAGGTCGGACAATGAGCAGTTCTTC | CASSHGGGRSDNEQFF
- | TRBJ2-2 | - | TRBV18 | TGTGCCACCCCTGGGGACACCGGGGAGCTGTTTTTT | CATPGDTGELFF
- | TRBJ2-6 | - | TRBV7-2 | TGTGCCAGCAGCCCACTAGGGTCTGGGGCCAACGTCCTGACTTTC | CASSPLGSGANVLTF
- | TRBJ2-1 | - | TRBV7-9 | TGTGCCAGCAGCCCCCCCGGCAGGGTCTACAATGAGCAGTTCTTC | CASSPPGRVYNEQFF
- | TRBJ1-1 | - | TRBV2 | TGTGCCAGCAGTGATGGCCTCGGGTGGGGAGCTTTCTTT | CASSDGLGWGAFF
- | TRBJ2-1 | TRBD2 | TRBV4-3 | TGCGCCAGCAGCCAAGGGGTTAGCGGGAGACCCTACAATGAGCAGTTCTTC | CASSQGVSGRPYNEQFF
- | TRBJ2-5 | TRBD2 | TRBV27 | TGTGCCAGCAGTTTATCCGCTAGCGGGAGGCCGATCCAAGAGACCCAGTACTTC | CASSLSASGRPIQETQYF
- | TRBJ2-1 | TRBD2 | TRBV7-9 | TGTGCCAGCAGCCCGGAAGGGACTAGCATCTACAATGAGCAGTTCTTC | CASSPEGTSIYNEQFF
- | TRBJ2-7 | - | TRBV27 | TGTGCCAGCCGAGACGGGCGGCTCGAGCAGTACTTC | CASRDGRLEQYF
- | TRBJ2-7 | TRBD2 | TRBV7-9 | TGTGCCAGCAGCACTAGCGGGAGGGCCGACGAGCAGTACTTC | CASSTSGRADEQYF
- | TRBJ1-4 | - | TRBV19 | TGTGCCAGTAGTGAGGGTTGGGGACTGAATGAAAAACTGTTTTTT | CASSEGWGLNEKLFF
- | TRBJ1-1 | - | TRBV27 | TGTGCCAGCAGTAATAGAGGAGGCACTGAAGCTTTCTTT | CASSNRGGTEAFF
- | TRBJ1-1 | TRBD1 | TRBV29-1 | TGCAGCGCGGACAGGATGAACACTGAAGCTTTCTTT | CSADRMNTEAFF
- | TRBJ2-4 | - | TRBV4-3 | TGCGCCAGCAGCCAAGAACGGACGTTAGCCAAAAACATTCAGTACTTC | CASSQERTLAKNIQYF
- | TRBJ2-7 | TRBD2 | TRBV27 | TGTGCCAGCAGTTCTGGACTAGCCTCCTACGAGCAGTACTTC | CASSSGLASYEQYF
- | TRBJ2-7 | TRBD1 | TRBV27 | TGTGCCAGCAGTTTAATGTCAGGGGGCCCCTACGAGCAGTACTTC | CASSLMSGGPYEQYF
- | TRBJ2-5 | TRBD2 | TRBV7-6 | TGTGCCAGCAGCTTCGGACTAGCGGAGGTCCAAGAGACCCAGTACTTC | CASSFGLAEVQETQYF
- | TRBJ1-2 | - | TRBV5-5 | TGTGCCAGCAGCTTGGCGTCAGGGTACTATGGCTACACCTTC | CASSLASGYYGYTF
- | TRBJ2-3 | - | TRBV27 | TGTGCCAGCAGTTTAGGGCCAGATACGCAGTATTTT | CASSLGPDTQYF
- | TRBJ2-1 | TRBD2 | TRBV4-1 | TGCGCCAGCAGCCAAGGCCCCAGCGGGAGCTCCTACAATGAGCAGTTCTTC | CASSQGPSGSSYNEQFF
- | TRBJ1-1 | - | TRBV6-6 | TGTGCCAGCGGGTCAGGGGTGGTGACTGAAGCTTTCTTT | CASGSGVVTEAFF
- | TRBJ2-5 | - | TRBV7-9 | TGTGCCAGCAGCTCAACCTTAAGGGCGGAGACCCAGTACTTC | CASSSTLRAETQYF
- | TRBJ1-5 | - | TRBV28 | TGTGCCAGCAGCCCTGGGGGCAATCAGCCCCAGCATTTT | CASSPGGNQPQHF
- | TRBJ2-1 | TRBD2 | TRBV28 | TGTGCCAGCAGTCTTCCCCTAGCGGGAAATGAGCAGTTCTTC | CASSLPLAGNEQFF
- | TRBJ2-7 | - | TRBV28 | TGTGCCAGCAGTTCCGCTACCTCCTACGAGCAGTACTTC | CASSSATSYEQYF